These 5 T cell receptor beta chains were all obtained from the same sample, sequenced in a study of T cell responses to AZD1222 COVID-19 vaccine. Sequencing used immunoSEQ multiplex PCR; TCRdb keeps in-frame clones, though not all of them. The sample has around 130,000 clones; roughly 88% are singletons. Sequencing was performed on peripheral blood, taken on day 0 of AZD1222 vaccination. The receptor set was obtained from an adult in good health.

This chain uses TRBV7-2 with TRBJ2-3; no firm D call. Germline CDR1 SGHTA, CDR2 FQGNSA. The CDR3 length is 13 residues. Deletions cut 2 bases from V and 2 bases from J, with 5 bases between. The CDR3: CASSLPNTDTQYF. Written as DNA, the CDR3 is TGTGCCAGCAGCTTACCCAACACAGATACGCAGTATTTT.

The rearrangement joins TRBV19 to TRBJ2-3; TRBD2 matches at 8 bases. V was clipped by 0 bases and J by 5 bases; unmatched bases: 4. The CDR3 length is 15 residues. From germline, CDR1 is LNHDA and CDR2 SQIVND (reference sequence). CDR3 bases: TGTGCCAGTAGTATAGACGGACTAGCATTAGATACGCAGTATTTT. Translation gives CASSIDGLALDTQYF.

The chain links TRBV5-6 to TRBJ2-7; 7 bases line up with TRBD2. Germline CDR1 reads SGHDT; CDR2 reads YYEEEE. This CDR3 spans 17 amino acids. Trimming cost V 2 bases and J 0 bases; bases outside gene matches: 11. CDR3: CASSFFGGRGPSYEQYF. CDR3 bases: TGTGCCAGCAGCTTTTTTGGCGGGAGAGGGCCCTCCTACGAGCAGTACTTC.

The chain recombines TRBV10-3 with TRBJ2-3; TRBD1 matches at 10 bases. V gave up 2 bases and J gave up 3 bases; unmatched junction bases: 2. Germline V CDR1 and CDR2: ENHRY, SYGVKD. The CDR3 covers 15 residues. The CDR3 nucleotides read TGTGCCATCAGTGAGACGGGACAGGGGACAGATACGCAGTATTTT. Its protein is CAISETGQGTDTQYF.

The rearrangement joins TRBV7-2 to TRBJ2-3; D is undetermined. The CDR3 totals 15 residues. Germline loops: CDR1 SGHTA, CDR2 FQGNSA. The V gene lost 1 base and the J gene lost 1 base, with 9 bases spanning the gap. The CDR3 is CASSLGQGRTDTQYF. The DNA of the CDR3 is TGTGCCAGCAGCTTAGGCCAAGGTCGCACAGATACGCAGTATTTT.